This T cell receptor (beta chain) was identified in a study of shared clonotypes between healthy human individuals. A word on this clone: This sequence is one base from a far larger clone and is likely a read error.

Amplification in unsorted PBMC replicate PCRs started from 250 to 350 ng DNA, which equals around 31,000 T cell genomes. Source study methods: Filtering differed, since immunoSEQ gave only junction sequences and no quality scores. Some clones are missing from TCRdb's copy, which holds only in-frame ones; the method was immunoSEQ multiplex PCR. V, J and clone size derive from that table, while D and trimming were established from the DNA sequence. In the table there are some 500,000 clones, 77% of which are singletons. Each of the donors was a healthy adult who was HIV-negative and had not had a recent acute infection or vaccination. CDR1 and CDR2 from the germline V gene are SGHDT and YYEEEE. The CDR3 is 15 amino acids. Trimming removed 4 bases from V and 2 bases from J, with 15 bases in between.

The chain carries TRBV5-6 and TRBJ2-5, with D perhaps matching TRBD1 (5 bases). Sequencing was performed on PBMCs. The clonotype comes from a middle-aged woman in good health. Some clones in this sample may be carry-over from other donors' samples. The CDR3 nucleotides read TGTGCCAGCAGCCCTGTGGGCAGGGCGCAAGAGACCCAGTACTTC. It specifies CASSPVGRAQETQYF.